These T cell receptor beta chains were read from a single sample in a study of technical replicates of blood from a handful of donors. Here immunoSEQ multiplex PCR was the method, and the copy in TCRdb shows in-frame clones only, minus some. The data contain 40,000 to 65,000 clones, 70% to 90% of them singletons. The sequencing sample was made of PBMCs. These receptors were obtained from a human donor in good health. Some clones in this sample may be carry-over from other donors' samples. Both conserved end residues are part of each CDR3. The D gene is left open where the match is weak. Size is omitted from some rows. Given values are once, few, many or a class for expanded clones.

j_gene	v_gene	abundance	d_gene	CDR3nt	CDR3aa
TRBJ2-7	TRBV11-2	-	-	TGTGCCAGCAGCTACAACTACGAGCAGTACTTC	CASSYNYEQYF
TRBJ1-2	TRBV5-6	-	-	TGTGCCAGCAGCTTGGGCCAGGACAATGGCTACACCTTC	CASSLGQDNGYTF
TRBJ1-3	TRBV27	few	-	TGTGCCAGCAGTTTACTAGGAGAGGGAAACACCATATATTTT	CASSLLGEGNTIYF
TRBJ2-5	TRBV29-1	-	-	TGCAGCGTTGTTCCCGCGGGCTTACAAGAGACCCAGTACTTC	CSVVPAGLQETQYF
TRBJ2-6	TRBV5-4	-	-	TGTGCCAGCAGCTTGAGCGGCTCCGGGGCCAACGTCCTGACTTTC	CASSLSGSGANVLTF
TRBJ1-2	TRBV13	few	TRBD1	TGTGCCAGCAGCTTTGTAGGGGGCGAAGGCTACACCTTC	CASSFVGGEGYTF
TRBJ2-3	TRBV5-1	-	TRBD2	TGCGCCAGCAGCTTAAGGCCTAGCGGGGAAACAGATACGCAGTATTTT	CASSLRPSGETDTQYF
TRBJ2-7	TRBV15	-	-	TGTGCCACCAGCAGAGTAGGGGGTGGCTACGAGCAGTACTTC	CATSRVGGGYEQYF
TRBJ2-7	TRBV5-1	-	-	TGCGCCAGCAGCTTGGTAGCCTCCCCGGGCTACGAGCAGTACTTC	CASSLVASPGYEQYF
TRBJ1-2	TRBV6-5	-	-	TGTGCCAGCAGCCCTAATCTCAGGGTCCAAAACGGCTACACCTTC	CASSPNLRVQNGYTF
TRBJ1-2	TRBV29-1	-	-	TGCAGCGCCGATCGACAGCAGAACTATGGCTACACCTTC	CSADRQQNYGYTF
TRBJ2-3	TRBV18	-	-	TGTGCCAGCTCCCCAGACTTGTTCACAGATACGCAGTATTTT	CASSPDLFTDTQYF
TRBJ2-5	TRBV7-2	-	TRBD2	TGTGCCAGCAGCTGGCGGGGGAGAGAGACCCAGTACTTC	CASSWRGRETQYF
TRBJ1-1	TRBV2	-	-	TGTGCCAGCAGTCCCCTCTGGCAGGTGAACCTCAACACTGAAGCTTTCTTT	CASSPLWQVNLNTEAFF
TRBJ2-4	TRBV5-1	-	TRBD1	TGCGCCAGCAGCTCGGACGGACAGGGCGGTTTAAACATTCAGTACTTC	CASSSDGQGGLNIQYF
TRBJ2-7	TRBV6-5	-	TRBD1	TGTGCCAGCAGTTCCGCCGGGACAGGGGCCTACGAGCAGTACTTC	CASSSAGTGAYEQYF
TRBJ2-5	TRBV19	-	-	TGTGCCAGTAGCTTAGCAGCTGGAGAGACCCAGTACTTC	CASSLAAGETQYF
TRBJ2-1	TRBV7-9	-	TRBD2	TGTGCCAGCACCTCTAGCGGCCCTGAGCAGTTCTTC	CASTSSGPEQFF
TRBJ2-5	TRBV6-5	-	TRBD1	TGTGCCAGCAGTCCGGCCGGGACAGTACAAGAGACCCAGTACTTC	CASSPAGTVQETQYF
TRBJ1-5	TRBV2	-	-	TGTGCCAGCAGCGGACAAAGCAATCAGCCCCAGCATTTT	CASSGQSNQPQHF
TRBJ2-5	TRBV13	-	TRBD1	TGTGCCAGCAGCGTCACGACAGGGAGAGGTGAGACCCAGTACTTC	CASSVTTGRGETQYF
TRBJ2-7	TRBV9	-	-	TGTGCCAGCAGCGTGAGGCTTGATGCCTACGAGCAGTACTTC	CASSVRLDAYEQYF
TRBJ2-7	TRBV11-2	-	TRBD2	TGTGCCAGTAGTCCGGGGGGTAACTACGAGCAGTACTTC	CASSPGGNYEQYF
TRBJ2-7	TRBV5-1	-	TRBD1	TGCGCCAGCAGGGGACAGACCTACGAGCAGTACTTC	CASRGQTYEQYF
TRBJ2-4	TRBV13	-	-	TGTGCCAGCAGCTTACAGGGAGCCAAAAACATTCAGTACTTC	CASSLQGAKNIQYF
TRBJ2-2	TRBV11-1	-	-	TGTGCCAGCAGCGAGTTTGAGAACGCCGGGGAGCTGTTTTTT	CASSEFENAGELFF
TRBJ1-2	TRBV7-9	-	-	TGTGCCAGCAGCCCCACTTTGGGAGACTATGGCTACACCTTC	CASSPTLGDYGYTF
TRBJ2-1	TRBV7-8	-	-	TGTGCCAGCAGCAACCCTAGAAATGAGCAGTTCTTC	CASSNPRNEQFF
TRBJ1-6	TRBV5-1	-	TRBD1	TGCGCCAGCAGCCAACAGGGGAGTCCACCCCTCCACTTT	CASSQQGSPPLHF
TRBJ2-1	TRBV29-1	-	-	TGCAGCGTTGATCGGTACAATGAGCAGTTCTTC	CSVDRYNEQFF
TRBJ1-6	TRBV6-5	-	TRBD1	TGTGCCACCTGGACAGGCCTCAATAATTCACCCCTCCACTTT	CATWTGLNNSPLHF
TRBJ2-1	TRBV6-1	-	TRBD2	TGTGCCAGCAGTGGGTCTAGCGGAAACAATGAGCAGTTCTTC	CASSGSSGNNEQFF
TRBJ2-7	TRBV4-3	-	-	TGCGCCAGCAGCCCCCTCACGGACGAGCAGTACTTC	CASSPLTDEQYF
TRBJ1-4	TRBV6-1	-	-	TGTGCCAGCAGGCAGGAGGTGCTCAATGAAAAACTGTTTTTT	CASRQEVLNEKLFF
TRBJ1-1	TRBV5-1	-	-	TGCGCCAGCAGCTTGCTCGCAGGGGAATTATACACTGAAGCTTTCTTT	CASSLLAGELYTEAFF
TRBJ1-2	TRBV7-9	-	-	TGTGCCAGCAGCTTATCGATGGACCGCGGGGCAGTTTATGGCTACACCTTC	CASSLSMDRGAVYGYTF
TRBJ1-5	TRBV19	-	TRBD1	TGTGCCAGTAGTATAGTCCAAGGGACAGGGGGCTTTCGCAATCAGCCCCAGCATTTT	CASSIVQGTGGFRNQPQHF
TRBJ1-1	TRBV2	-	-	TGTGCCAGCCTCAGGGACATGAACACTGAAGCTTTCTTT	CASLRDMNTEAFF
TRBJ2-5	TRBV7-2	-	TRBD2	TGTGCCAGCAGCCTCGGGGGGGCCCGGGAGTACTTC	CASSLGGAREYF
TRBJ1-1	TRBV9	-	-	TGTGCCAGCAGCTCCAGGGAGGCCCTGAACACTGAAGCTTTCTTT	CASSSREALNTEAFF
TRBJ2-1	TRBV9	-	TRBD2	TGTGCCAGCAGCCCAGAAGGGATTAGCGGGGACGAGCAGTTCTTC	CASSPEGISGDEQFF
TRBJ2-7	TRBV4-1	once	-	TGCGCCAGCAGCCAAGAAAGCCGGAGCTCCTACGAGCAGTACTTC	CASSQESRSSYEQYF
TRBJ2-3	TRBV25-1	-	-	TGTGCCAGCAGCTACGATAGGACCCAGGGCGCAGATACGCAGTATTTT	CASSYDRTQGADTQYF
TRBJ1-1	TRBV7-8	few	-	TGTGCCAGCAGCTTAACACCGGGACTTGGGGCCCCTGAAGCTTTCTTT	CASSLTPGLGAPEAFF
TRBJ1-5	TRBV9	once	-	TGTGCCAGCAGCGTAGCAGGGGACCCCAATCAGCCCCAGCATTTT	CASSVAGDPNQPQHF
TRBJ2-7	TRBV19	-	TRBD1	TGTGCCAGTAGTATTGGACAGGGGTACTACGAGCAGTACTTC	CASSIGQGYYEQYF